This TCR beta chain is from a study of radiotherapy plus CTLA-4 blockade in lung cancer. Only a few counts were recorded for this clone. The protocol was immunoSEQ multiplex PCR, while the TCRdb copy is restricted to in-frame clones and leaves out a portion. The data hold about 51,000 clones, with about four fifths observed a single time. Lung cancer patients with chemo-refractory metastatic non-small-cell disease were given focal radiation plus CTLA-4 blockade with ipilimumab. V lost 0 bases and J lost 5; bases outside the gene matches: 5. The germline gives CDR1 SGDLS, CDR2 YYNGEE. This CDR3 is built from 15 residues.

The rearrangement uses TRBV9 and TRBJ2-1; the match to TRBD2 covers 7 bases. This clonotype was sampled from a human donor with non-small cell lung cancer who had a complete response to radiotherapy plus ipilimumab. The source was peripheral blood, collected from a patient treated with radiotherapy plus ipilimumab. The chain's CDR3 is CASSVDGTNHNEQFF. CDR3 DNA: TGTGCCAGCAGCGTAGATGGGACTAACCACAATGAGCAGTTCTTC.